The 28 T cell receptor beta chains given below trace back to one sample, sequenced in a study of PD-1 blockade in classical Hodgkin lymphoma. The data were produced by immunoSEQ multiplex PCR, yet TCRdb's version contains in-frame clones alone and is incomplete. The repertoire holds just over 60,000 clones, with about 91% as singletons. All patients experienced relapse after autologous stem cell transplantation, and brentuximab vedotin exposure was variable. Sequencing used peripheral blood mononuclear cells (PBMCs), obtained at baseline. The source of these receptors is a human donor with classical Hodgkin lymphoma.

The rearrangement uses TRBV19 and TRBJ2-3; unclear D gene. V was cut by 3 bases and J by 0 bases, with 10 bases left in between. The germline V gene has CDR1 LNHDA and CDR2 SQIVND (reference sequence). This CDR3 spans 15 amino acids. CDR3 sequence (DNA): TGTGCCAGTAGTATTTGGGTATCTAGCACAGATACGCAGTATTTT. Residues: CASSIWVSSTDTQYF.

The CDR3 DNA reads as TGTGCCATCAGTGATAGCCCCCAATCGGATAATTCACCCCTCCACTTT. Translated, it gives CAISDSPQSDNSPLHF. The genes are TRBV10-3 and TRBJ1-6; no clear D. Germline V gene data show CDR1 as ENHRY and CDR2 as SYGVKD. The CDR3 totals 16 residues. Trimming cost V 3 bases and J 5 bases, with 14 bases left between them.

The chain carries TRBV4-1 and TRBJ2-7, with 8 bases matching TRBD1. CDR1 is MGHRA and CDR2 is YSYEKL in the germline V gene. Losses at the gene ends were 4 bases for V and 3 bases for J; bases not matched to a gene: 8. CDR3 length: 15 amino acids. CDR3 residues: CASSPILDRDYEQYF. The DNA of the CDR3 is TGCGCCAGCAGCCCCATCTTGGACAGGGACTACGAGCAGTACTTC.

The chain couples TRBV6-5 to TRBJ2-7; weak D call: TRBD1 (5 bases). Germline V lookup: CDR1 MNHEY, CDR2 SVGAGI. CDR3 length: 14 residues. V dropped 0 bases and J dropped 1 base, with 7 bases sitting between them. The CDR3 loop reads CASSYSAGSYEQYF. DNA for the CDR3: TGTGCCAGCAGTTACTCGGCAGGGTCCTACGAGCAGTACTTC.

The chain joins TRBV19 to TRBJ2-7; 7 positions agree with TRBD1. The CDR3 extends over 13 amino acids. The trim removed 2 bases at V and 10 bases at J, leaving 8 bases unmatched. The germline gives CDR1 LNHDA, CDR2 SQIVND (reference sequence). The CDR3 DNA follows: TGTGCCAGTAGTATAAGACAGGGAATGGTACAGTACTTC. Protein: CASSIRQGMVQYF.

This chain links TRBV7-3 with TRBJ2-7; 9 bases match TRBD1. CDR3 size: 13 residues. V dropped 4 bases and J dropped 7; count of bases not matched to a gene: 5. Looked up from germline, CDR1 is SGHTA and CDR2 is FQGTGA. CDR3 sequence (DNA): TGTGCCAGCAGCTCTTTCGACAGGGGGGAGCAGTACTTC. This gives the protein CASSSFDRGEQYF.

The chain couples TRBV7-3 to TRBJ2-2; D may be TRBD1 or TRBD2 (5 bases each). This CDR3 contains 14 residues. CDR1 SGHTA and CDR2 FQGTGA come from the germline V gene. V was cut by 5 bases and J by 5 bases, with 12 bases left in between. The CDR3, as DNA: TGTGCCAGCAGCACTGGGACGGGAACCGGGGAGCTGTTTTTT. Translating it yields CASSTGTGTGELFF.

This clone was detected only a few times. The rearrangement joins TRBV2 to TRBJ1-5; tentative D call: TRBD1 (5 bases). V was shortened by 3 bases and J by 8 bases, with 11 bases between the two germline ends. The CDR3 runs to 13 residues. CDR1 and CDR2 (germline): SNHLY, FYNNEI. CDR3 sequence (DNA): TGTGCCAGCAGTGATGAGGGGTTGGAGCCCCAGCATTTT. Residues: CASSDEGLEPQHF.

The rearrangement joins TRBV7-9 to TRBJ1-4, with D possibly matching TRBD1 (5 bases). Trimming cost V 6 bases and J 0 bases, with 14 bases left between them. From germline, CDR1 is SEHNR and CDR2 FQNEAQ (reference sequence). The CDR3 is 16 residues long. CDR3 region: CASRTPGPSTNEKLFF. The CDR3 DNA is TGTGCCAGCAGAACCCCGGGACCGTCAACTAATGAAAAACTGTTTTTT.

V gene TRBV6-4 combines with J gene TRBJ2-3; 13 positions agree with TRBD2. Per the germline V gene, CDR1 is MRHNA and CDR2 is SNTAGT. The ends lost 7 bases at V and 6 bases at J; junction bases unmatched: 7. The CDR3 covers 15 residues. The CDR3 loop is CASTTTSGGSDTQYF. CDR3 sequence (DNA): TGTGCCAGCACCACGACTAGCGGGGGGTCGGATACGCAGTATTTT.

The chain employs TRBV6-4 and TRBJ2-5; 8 bases are a match to TRBD2. Losses at the gene ends were 6 bases for V and 2 bases for J; bases not matched to a gene: 14. This CDR3 has 17 residues. Germline V gene data show CDR1 as MRHNA and CDR2 as SNTAGT. The CDR3 here is CASSPFFGGAYQETQYF. The CDR3 region has the DNA TGTGCCAGCAGCCCTTTCTTCGGGGGGGCCTATCAAGAGACCCAGTACTTC.

The gene calls are TRBV9 and TRBJ1-1; 10 bases align to TRBD1. V lost 3 bases to trimming and J lost 3 bases; unmatched junction nucleotides: 5. CDR1 is SGDLS, CDR2 YYNGEE, per germline. There are 15 residues in the CDR3. The CDR3 here is CASSERQGADTEAFF. The CDR3 nucleotides are TGTGCCAGCAGCGAACGACAGGGGGCGGACACTGAAGCTTTCTTT.

The J gene is TRBJ2-1, the V gene TRBV9; 9 bases map to TRBD2. Trimming removed 5 bases from V and 3 bases from J; junction bases left unmatched: 0. This CDR3 comprises 13 residues. In germline, CDR1 is SGDLS, CDR2 YYNGEE. This chain's CDR3 is CASRAGGYNEQFF. The CDR3 bases are TGTGCCAGCAGAGCGGGGGGCTACAATGAGCAGTTCTTC. The full variable domain, completed using reference TRBV9 and TRBJ2-1, is DSGVTQTPKHLITATGQRVTLRCSPRSGDLSVYWYQQSLDQGLQFLIQYYNGEERAKGNILERFSAQQFPDLHSELNLSSLELGDSALYFCASRAGGYNEQFFGPGTRLTVL.

This chain uses TRBV28 with TRBJ2-3; 13 positions agree with TRBD2. With V trimmed by 4 bases and J by 7 bases, 14 bases remained unmatched. Per the germline V gene, CDR1 is MDHEN and CDR2 is SYDVKM. The CDR3 is 18 amino acids. This CDR3 reads CASSSWTSGGCPANTQYF. The DNA of the CDR3 is TGTGCCAGCAGTTCATGGACTAGCGGGGGCTGCCCTGCTAATACGCAGTATTTT.

This clone was detected once. This chain connects TRBV7-3 to TRBJ1-5; no definite D call. Germline lookup yields CDR1 SGHTA and CDR2 FQGTGA. V was trimmed by 2 bases and J by 6 bases, leaving 14 bases between them. The CDR3 runs 15 residues. The CDR3 nucleotides are TGTGCCAGCAGCTTAGCGACTTTGGCAGGTCAGCCCCAGCATTTT. It is translated as CASSLATLAGQPQHF.

This clone was observed a single time. The V gene is TRBV4-3, the J gene TRBJ2-5; 8 bases are shared with TRBD2. The DNA end is more similar to TRBJ2-7, so the J call may be wrong. From germline, CDR1 is LGHNA and CDR2 YSLEER. This CDR3 is built from 14 residues. CDR3 DNA sequence: TGCGCCAGCAGTGCGGGGACTAGTTCCTACGAGCAGTACTTC. Translation: CASSAGTSSYEQYF.

The J gene is TRBJ2-7, the V gene TRBV7-6; 8 nucleotides line up with TRBD2. CDR3 length equals 15 residues. V was clipped by 7 bases and J by 2 bases; unmatched bases: 10. CDR1 and CDR2 (germline): SGHVS, FNYEAQ. The CDR3 bases are TGTGCCAGCACCAACGGGAGGGACGGACCCTACGAGCAGTACTTC. Translating it yields CASTNGRDGPYEQYF.

The CDR3 nucleotides read TGTGCCAGCAGTGGGGTTCGACAGGGGGCCTGGGGCTACACCTTC. It yields the protein CASSGVRQGAWGYTF. The rearrangement links TRBV2 to TRBJ1-2; 10 bases line up with TRBD1. There are 15 residues in the CDR3. CDR1 and CDR2 (germline): SNHLY, FYNNEI. J was trimmed by 8 bases and V by 4 bases; bases with no gene match: 10.

V usage is TRBV27 and J usage is TRBJ2-3, with 9 bases fitting TRBD2. V gave up 3 bases and J gave up 6 bases; unmatched junction bases: 7. The germline gives CDR1 MNHEY, CDR2 SMNVEV (reference sequence). The CDR3 consists of 15 residues. CDR3 residues: CASSFGSGGGDTQYF. The CDR3 region has the DNA TGTGCCAGCAGTTTCGGTAGCGGGGGTGGTGATACGCAGTATTTT.

A word on this clone: Other nucleotide sequences from this sample produce the same CDR3. The chain couples TRBV7-2 to TRBJ1-1; 9 positions match TRBD1. After removal of 5 bases from V and 4 bases from J, the junction contained 5 bases not matched to a gene. CDR1 SGHTA and CDR2 FQGNSA come from the germline V gene. This CDR3 has 14 residues. CDR3 in amino acids: CASSGQGPGTEAFF. The CDR3 region has the DNA TGTGCCAGCAGCGGACAGGGGCCGGGCACTGAAGCTTTCTTT.

There are a few counts of this clone. The chain carries TRBV7-9 and TRBJ1-1; D gene unclear. This CDR3 comprises 13 residues. The V end was cut by 6 bases, the J end by 3 bases, with 11 bases between. The germline gives CDR1 SEHNR, CDR2 FQNEAQ (reference sequence). CDR3 in DNA: TGTGCCAGCAGTCTATCTCGGGACACTGAAGCTTTCTTT. This sequence encodes CASSLSRDTEAFF.

This sequence joins TRBV15 and TRBJ2-7; 14 bases map to TRBD2. CDR3 size: 19 residues. Germline V gives CDR1 LNHNV, CDR2 YYDKDF (reference sequence). The junction had 14 bases not matched to a gene; V was cut back by 6 bases and J by 1 base. The CDR3 region has the DNA TGTGCCACCAGGGCTCCGGGACCGCGGACTAGCGGGGGGTCCTACGAGCAGTACTTC. Residues: CATRAPGPRTSGGSYEQYF. The full variable domain, its missing parts supplied by reference TRBV15 and TRBJ2-7, is DAMVIQNPRYQVTQFGKPVTLSCSQTLNHNVMYWYQQKSSQAPKLLFHYYDKDFNNEADTPDNFQSRRPNTSFCFLDIRSPGLGDTAMYLCATRAPGPRTSGGSYEQYFGPGTRLTVT.

This rearrangement joins TRBV6-6 to TRBJ1-2; D remains unclear. The CDR3 has 12 amino acids. Germline V gene data show CDR1 as MNHNY and CDR2 as SVGAGI (reference sequence). Trimming pared 2 bases from V and 7 bases from J, leaving 8 bases between. The CDR3 DNA is TGTGCCAGCAGTTACCGCGCAGCTGGCTACACCTTC. Translating it yields CASSYRAAGYTF.

The chain employs TRBV19 and TRBJ1-5, with D unresolved. Trimming shortened V by 1 base and J by 4 bases, and 14 bases separated the two germline ends. This CDR3 is 16 amino acids long. In germline, CDR1 is LNHDA, CDR2 SQIVND (reference sequence). The CDR3 coding sequence is TGTGCCAGTAGTATAGGCCAAATTAAACTAAATCAGCCCCAGCATTTT. Its protein is CASSIGQIKLNQPQHF. Supplemented by reference TRBV19 and TRBJ1-5, the full variable domain reads DGGITQSPKYLFRKEGQNVTLSCEQNLNHDAMYWYRQDPGQGLRLIYYSQIVNDFQKGDIAEGYSVSREKKESFPLTVTSAQKNPTAFYLCASSIGQIKLNQPQHFGDGTRLSIL.

The rearrangement joins TRBV4-2 to TRBJ2-2, with 8 bases fitting TRBD2. The germline V gene has CDR1 LGHNA and CDR2 YNFKEQ. V gave up 4 bases and J gave up 0 bases; unmatched junction bases: 7. This CDR3 spans 17 amino acids. CDR3: CASSPRSGGTNTGELFF. The CDR3 DNA follows: TGTGCCAGCAGCCCGAGGAGCGGGGGAACGAACACCGGGGAGCTGTTTTTT.

The chain carries TRBV4-2 and TRBJ2-3; 15 positions agree with TRBD2. The V and J ends lost 3 bases and 0 bases, in that order; junction bases with no gene match: 10. The CDR3 totals 20 residues. Germline CDR1 is LGHNA and CDR2 is YNFKEQ. Written as DNA, the CDR3 is TGTGCCAGCAGCCATCTCGGGACTAGCGGGGGGACTTCGAGCACAGATACGCAGTATTTT. It yields the protein CASSHLGTSGGTSSTDTQYF.

V usage is TRBV5-8 and J usage is TRBJ1-1, with D perhaps matching TRBD1 (5 bases). Germline CDR1 and CDR2: SGHTS and YDEGEE. V dropped 2 bases and J dropped 6 bases, with 11 bases sitting between them. The CDR3 has 13 amino acids. CDR3 bases: TGTGCCAGCAGCTTTTTTAGGGGCGCTGAAGCTTTCTTT. Amino acid sequence: CASSFFRGAEAFF.

The rearrangement uses TRBV4-3 and TRBJ2-7; 8 bases line up with TRBD2. Germline V CDR1 and CDR2: LGHNA, YSLEER. With 4 bases clipped from V and 4 bases from J, the junction kept 9 bases outside the gene matches. There are 15 residues in the CDR3. This CDR3 reads CASSPYGGGLYEQYF. The CDR3, as DNA: TGCGCCAGCAGCCCCTATGGCGGGGGGCTTTACGAGCAGTACTTC.